The clone carrying this TCR beta chain was detected many times. Its antigen is currently unknown. Researchers prepared the TCRbeta library using unique molecular identifiers, the study reports. TCRdb re-called the PCR reads through MiXCR, storing one row per CDR3 protein. This sample carries around 250,000 distinct CDR3 sequences, 6.5% to 9% of them seen once, and the ten largest clones take 6.3%. The sample belongs to a study of T-cell reconstitution after alpha-beta-depleted transplantation in children. Findings and limits, study-wide: At the one-year point after transplant, T-cell counts and TCRbeta diversity were found to come mostly from T cells that had been newly produced.

Germline lookup yields CDR1 MDHEN and CDR2 SYDVKM. The CDR3 contains 12 residues. Trimming left V 1 base short and J 4 bases short, with 4 bases between. The sequence was collected from a male patient aged 5 to 17 who had a stem cell transplant for acute lymphoblastic leukemia, so the T cells may come from the graft donor. This chain joins TRBV28 and TRBJ1-2; D gene unclear. The source was PBMCs, mostly from graft donor cells, collected 180 days after TCRalphabeta/CD19-depleted stem cell transplant. The CDR3 protein is CASSLSVYGYTF. The CDR3 DNA sequence: TGTGCCAGCAGTTTATCGGTCTATGGCTACACCTTC.